This note documents a single T cell receptor beta chain sequence. This clonotype was observed many times. No antigen is known for it. There are no base qualities to consult, and no much larger clone falls within one base. The data are from a study of Graves' ophthalmopathy and Graves' hyperthyroidism (dated by TCRdb to the late 2010s). General notes on the study: Peripheral blood was collected at initial diagnosis, prior to any treatment. In total, around 140 blood samples were TCR-sequenced: 43 ophthalmopathy, some 75 hyperthyroidism and some 17 hyperthyroidism-to-ophthalmopathy patients. Following sample collection, hyperthyroidism patients were given methimazole at a starting dose of 30 mg daily, and ophthalmopathy patients were given high-dose intravenous methylprednisolone. To explore V-J signatures that separate ophthalmopathy from hyperthyroidism, a discovery set of 95 to 100 patients was enrolled, consisting of about 45 with ophthalmopathy and some 59 with stable hyperthyroidism. The study used TCR beta repertoire signatures to distinguish Graves' ophthalmopathy from Graves' hyperthyroidism and to predict progression to ophthalmopathy. In roughly 6 hyperthyroidism patients, the T-cell repertoires found in thyroid tissue were compared with those found in blood. An independent validation cohort was composed of 18 hyperthyroidism patients and approximately 15 patients who later progressed from hyperthyroidism to ophthalmopathy.

The ophthalmopathy patients had moderately to severely active disease, with a Clinical Activity Score of 3 or higher, a NOSPECS grade of 4 or higher, and a disease duration of less than 3 months. Patients were excluded if they had other autoimmune diseases, uncontrolled infections, pregnancy or lactation. Clinical symptoms, serum thyroxine, TRAb, thyroid ultrasound and orbital computed tomography were used for diagnosis. PBMCs were isolated from approximately 10 ml of fresh peripheral blood by Ficoll-Paque density gradient centrifugation. Trizol reagent was used to extract the total RNA, and its quality was then checked on an Agilent 2100 Bioanalyzer. For repertoire sequencing, TCR beta CDR3 regions were amplified from RNA transcripts. The first round was an RT-PCR using HTBI primers with the Qiagen OneStep RT-PCR kit, and this first round was followed by a second-round multiplex PCR, then size selection and purification. Libraries were sequenced paired-end with 100 bp reads on an Illumina HiSeq2000. The authors' analysis ran thus. Reads were processed with SOAPnuke, discarding reads with adapters, uncalled bases, mean Phred below 15, or no exact constant-primer or identifier match. High-quality paired reads were merged with COPE v1.2.5. Each unique nucleotide sequence was treated as a clonotype, and MiTCR v1.1 was used to align the clonotypes to the IMGT TRB V, D and J references. The analysis was limited to V-J combinations with a frequency above 0.0001, which together covered 99% to 99.2% of repertoires. For each V-J combination, a TCR clonal expansion and chaos score was defined as F50 clonal expansion divided by the chaos observed in the TCRdist matrix. Welch's t-statistics and random forest were used to narrow the features down to 10 to 15 V-J combinations, which were then fed into a naive Bayes classifier. Thyroid-blood repertoire similarity was quantified with the Morisita-Horn index. The public reads were reprocessed in TCRdb via fastp at Q25 and MiXCR, keeping in-frame beta chains. Duplicate CDR3 protein sequences are folded into a single record with the most common DNA and genes. These V and J calls originate from TCRdb's pipeline instead of the authors' own analysis. In all, the sample holds 660,000 or so distinct CDR3 sequences, and just over 40% of those were seen once. The ten largest make up 3% to 4% of the sample.

The germline V gene specifies SNHLY as CDR1 and FYNNEI as CDR2. The cysteine opens and the phenylalanine closes a CDR3 of 14 amino acids. The kept DNA is CDR3 alone, 42 bases in frame from the first base. At the junction V is shortened by 5 bases and J by 3 bases; bases outside the gene matches: 4. Study-level results and caveats: Most expanded thyroid clonotypes with frequency above 0.001 were also detected in blood, suggesting blood repertoires may reflect the thyroid immune response. No statistical method was used to predetermine the sample size, and group allocation was not hidden from the investigators. In cross-validation, the 13-signature model distinguished ophthalmopathy from stable hyperthyroidism with 85% to 90% sensitivity and 81.08% specificity, and in the test set the corresponding values were 80% and 75%. In validation, the model predicted ophthalmopathy progression with roughly 68% sensitivity and 72.22% specificity; around twelve predicted patients were CT-confirmed with GO in a median of roughly 6.8 months.

The chain employs TRBV2 and TRBJ1-2; 9 bases in the junction line up with TRBD1. The receptor was isolated from an adult man with Graves' ophthalmopathy. Sequences were obtained from peripheral blood. The nucleotide sequence reads as follows: TGTGCCAGCAGTAAACGGACAGGGGACTATGGCTACACCTTC. This codes for CASSKRTGDYGYTF.